Following are 31 T cell receptor beta chains from one sample sequenced in a study of metastatic and nonmetastatic thyroid tumors. Nobody among the patients had been given any treatment before thyroid surgery. With MiXCR, TCRdb called clones anew from the PCR reads. The sample holds 25,000 to 40,000 clones, approximately 7.4% seen once. The sequenced material came from blood. These receptors originate from a female donor with papillary thyroid cancer or a benign thyroid nodule (not recorded which). Some clones in this sample may be carry-over from other donors' samples.

Comment on this clone: One end of the junction varies from germline; a read error may be responsible. The CDR3 region is CASSAGAAQGNTIYF. The CDR3 DNA is TGCGCCAGCTCAGCGGGGGCGGCCCAGGGAAACACCATATATTTT. The chain links TRBV18 to TRBJ1-3; perhaps TRBD1 as D (6 bases). The CDR3 has 15 amino acids. In germline, CDR1 is KGHSH, CDR2 LQKENI.

This clone has a count of ten or more. V gene TRBV20-1 combines with J gene TRBJ2-5; the match to TRBD2 covers 13 bases. The CDR3 extends over 15 amino acids. CDR1 and CDR2 (germline): DFQATT, SNEGSKA (reference sequence). The V gene end was trimmed by 6 bases and the J gene end by 7 bases; junction bases not matched to a gene: 11. The CDR3 protein is CSAQGTSGMVVTQYF. CDR3 nucleotide sequence: TGCAGTGCGCAAGGGACTAGCGGGATGGTGGTGACCCAGTACTTC.

This clone was counted ten times or more. CDR3 region: CSASRTVGPKNIQYF. The CDR3 bases are TGCAGTGCTAGTAGGACGGTCGGACCCAAAAACATTCAGTACTTC. The V call is TRBV20-1, the J call TRBJ2-4, with no clear D. Germline CDR1 is DFQATT and CDR2 is SNEGSKA (reference sequence). V was cut by 3 bases and J by 2 bases, with 14 bases left in between. CDR3 length: 15 residues.

To note about this clone: A much larger clone is a single base away; this may be a read error. The rearrangement uses TRBV9 and TRBJ1-2; D gene uncertain. CDR3 length: 13 amino acids. CDR1 is SGDLS and CDR2 is YYNGEE in the germline V gene. V gave up 5 bases and J gave up 2 bases, with 10 bases separating them. The CDR3 loop is CASSPDENYGYTF. In DNA form, the CDR3 reads TGTGCCAGCAGTCCAGATGAAAACTATGGCTACACCTTC.

At least ten counts were recorded for this clone. The J gene is TRBJ2-2, the V gene TRBV18; D perhaps matches TRBD1 (5 bases). The V end lost 0 bases, the J end lost 9 bases, and 14 bases lay between the germline ends. The length of the CDR3 is 15 residues. Germline-derived CDR1 and CDR2 are KGHSH and LQKENI. The CDR3 sequence is CASSPPGRGARELFF. DNA for the CDR3: TGTGCCAGCTCACCACCGGGCCGTGGGGCTAGGGAGCTGTTTTTT.

This clone has at least ten counts. V gene TRBV6-4 combines with J gene TRBJ1-2, with D perhaps matching TRBD1 (6 bases). This CDR3 is 12 amino acids long. CDR1 and CDR2 (germline): MRHNA, SNTAGT. Trimming took 7 bases from V and 8 from J, leaving 14 bases between them. The CDR3 sequence: CASTLQGWGYTF. The CDR3 region has the DNA TGTGCCAGCACCCTACAGGGATGGGGCTACACCTTC.

Notes on this clone: Other nucleotide sequences in the sample specify the same CDR3. The chain carries TRBV11-2 and TRBJ2-2; D may be TRBD1 or TRBD2 (5 bases each). V was pared by 9 bases and J by 3 bases, with 17 bases between. There are 15 residues in the CDR3. The V gene's germline CDR1 is SGHAT and CDR2 FQNNGV. CDR3 nucleotides: TGTGCCAGTAGCAGAGCTGGGGGTCACACCGGGGAGCTGTTTTTT. Its translation is CASSRAGGHTGELFF.

This clone occurred many times. The rearrangement joins TRBV7-9 to TRBJ2-1, with D possibly matching TRBD1 (7 bases). Germline V CDR1 and CDR2: SEHNR, FQNEAQ (reference sequence). Trimming pared 4 bases from V and 5 bases from J, leaving 15 bases between. The CDR3 spans 15 residues. CDR3: CASSWAGQSHNEQFF. CDR3 DNA: TGTGCCAGCAGCTGGGCGGGACAGAGTCACAATGAGCAGTTCTTC.

At least ten counts were recorded for this clone. A much larger clone lies one base from this, so it may be a read error. The chain joins TRBV6-1 to TRBJ1-5; TRBD1 matches at 8 bases. This CDR3 contains 15 residues. Germline loops: CDR1 MNHNS, CDR2 SASEGT. This chain's CDR3 is CASRSTGGFNRPQHF. The CDR3 DNA reads as TGTGCCAGCAGGTCAACAGGGGGGTTCAATCGGCCCCAGCATTTT.

This clone was recorded many times. The gene calls are TRBV7-9 and TRBJ1-2; TRBD1 might be the D (6 bases). The CDR3 contains 14 residues. CDR1 SEHNR and CDR2 FQNEAQ come from the germline V gene (reference sequence). The V gene lost 3 bases and the J gene lost 6 bases, with 14 bases spanning the gap. CDR3 protein: CASSFRGGEDGYTF. The DNA for the CDR3 is TGTGCCAGCAGCTTCAGGGGTGGAGAGGATGGCTACACCTTC. Together with reference TRBV7-9 and TRBJ1-2, the CDR3 gives the full variable domain: DTGVSQNPRHKITKRGQNVTFRCDPISEHNRLYWYRQTLGQGPEFLTYFQNEAQLEKSRLLSDRFSAERPKGSFSTLEIQRTEQGDSAMYLCASSFRGGEDGYTFGSGTRLTVV.

A few counts support this clone. This clone may be a read error of a much larger clone one base away. Other nucleotide sequences in the sample specify the same CDR3. The chain joins TRBV27 to TRBJ1-2; D is undetermined. Germline V lookup: CDR1 MNHEY, CDR2 SMNVEV (reference sequence). The CDR3 length is 16 residues. The CDR3 loop reads CANSPVLSIYNYGYTF. Written as DNA, the CDR3 is TGCGCCAACTCACCAGTCCTCTCGATATATAACTATGGCTACACCTTC.

This clone was counted ten times or more. The chain recombines TRBV18 with TRBJ2-1; D gene unclear. The length of the CDR3 is 12 residues. The V end was cut by 4 bases, the J end by 9 bases, with 10 bases between. Germline CDR1 KGHSH, CDR2 LQKENI. The CDR3 region is CASSLQETEQFF. DNA for the CDR3: TGTGCCAGCTCACTCCAGGAGACTGAGCAGTTCTTC. The full variable domain, with the rest looked up from reference TRBV18 and TRBJ2-1, is NAGVMQNPRHLVRRRGQEARLRCSPMKGHSHVYWYRQLPEEGLKFMVYLQKENIIDESGMPKERFSAEFPKEGPSILRIQQVVRGDSAAYFCASSLQETEQFFGPGTRLTVL.

At least ten counts were recorded for this clone. The chain links TRBV9 to TRBJ1-6, with D unresolved. The CDR3 spans 14 residues. Germline CDR1 is SGDLS and CDR2 is YYNGEE. The germline V and J ends were trimmed by 1 base and 7 bases, with 9 bases remaining between them. In DNA form, the CDR3 reads TGTGCCAGCAGCGTACAAGGACCGAATTCACCCCTCCACTTT. The encoded protein is CASSVQGPNSPLHF.

This clone was seen repeatedly, ten times or more. This chain uses TRBV6-1 with TRBJ2-1, with 8 bases aligning to TRBD2. Losses at the gene ends were 0 bases for V and 3 bases for J; bases not matched to a gene: 4. The germline gives CDR1 MNHNS, CDR2 SASEGT. CDR3 length equals 16 residues. The CDR3 nucleotides are TGTGCCAGCAGTGAAGCTGGCGGGAGGTTCTACAATGAGCAGTTCTTC. Its translation is CASSEAGGRFYNEQFF.

Ten or more counts support this clone. V and J are TRBV20-1 and TRBJ1-2; no firm D call. This CDR3 contains 17 residues. The germline V gene has CDR1 DFQATT and CDR2 SNEGSKA (reference sequence). Trimming removed 1 base from V and 3 bases from J, with 21 bases in between. The CDR3 loop reads CSARVTGGDLLDYGYTF. CDR3 DNA sequence: TGCAGTGCTAGAGTGACCGGCGGAGATCTCTTAGACTATGGCTACACCTTC.

This clone was detected ten times or more. The chain couples TRBV18 to TRBJ1-2; D might be TRBD1 (5 bases). Per the germline V gene, CDR1 is KGHSH and CDR2 is LQKENI. The CDR3 runs 15 residues. V lost 3 bases, J lost 0 bases, and 11 bases lay in between. This CDR3 is CASSPYGGANYGYTF. The CDR3 nucleotides are TGTGCCAGCTCACCGTACGGAGGGGCTAACTATGGCTACACCTTC.

This clone was counted at least ten times. The rearrangement joins TRBV20-1 to TRBJ1-1, with a weak D call TRBD1 (6 bases). Germline values: CDR1 DFQATT, CDR2 SNEGSKA (reference sequence). This CDR3 has 15 amino acids. The ends were cut back, 1 base at V and 5 bases at J, with 17 bases in the middle. The CDR3 reads CSARVREQGRTEAFF. The CDR3, as DNA: TGCAGTGCTAGAGTTCGAGAACAGGGTCGGACTGAAGCTTTCTTT.

This clone was seen at least ten times. V and J are TRBV7-2 and TRBJ2-7; D call uncertain. Germline values: CDR1 SGHTA, CDR2 FQGNSA. This CDR3 has 13 residues. V lost 4 bases to trimming and J lost 3 bases, with 10 bases between them. CDR3 region: CASSSRRGYEQYF. DNA of the CDR3: TGTGCCAGCAGCTCTCGGAGAGGCTACGAGCAGTACTTC.

This clone was observed at least ten times. This chain links TRBV25-1 with TRBJ2-1; 8 bases are shared with TRBD1. Germline V lookup: CDR1 MGHDK, CDR2 SYGVNS. CDR3 length equals 16 residues. Trimming at V came to 4 bases and at J to 0 bases, leaving 5 bases not matched to a gene. CDR3 region: CASSGWTGSSYNEQFF. In DNA, the CDR3 is TGTGCCAGCAGTGGATGGACAGGGAGCTCCTACAATGAGCAGTTCTTC.

The table lists this clone with many counts. The CDR3 DNA is TGTGCCAGCAGTGGATGGTTCAGGTCGGGGGGCTACACCTTC. Translating it yields CASSGWFRSGGYTF. This chain uses TRBV2 with TRBJ1-2; D call uncertain. The CDR3 is made up of 14 amino acids. V lost 4 bases and J lost 8, with 17 bases in between. Germline lookup yields CDR1 SNHLY and CDR2 FYNNEI.

This clone has a count of ten or more. J is TRBJ2-2 and V is TRBV6-1, with D possibly matching TRBD2 (6 bases). Germline CDR1 reads MNHNS; CDR2 reads SASEGT. This CDR3 has 16 amino acids. Trimming took off 2 bases at V and 4 bases at J, with 14 bases between the two ends. The CDR3, as DNA: TGTGCCAGCAGTGAACTAGGAGGGAGATTCACCGGGGAGCTGTTTTTT. It is translated as CASSELGGRFTGELFF.

This clone was observed a few times. A much larger clone differs from this one at a single base, so this may be a read error. As the CDR3 is not closed by the conserved phenylalanine or tryptophan, this likely results from a read error. The V and J genes are TRBV20-1 and TRBJ2-1; no firm D call. This CDR3 is built from 12 residues. Germline CDR1 reads DFQATT; CDR2 reads SNEGSKA (reference sequence). V lost 1 base and J 5 bases, leaving 6 bases between the germline ends. The CDR3 loop reads CSARGRNNEQFS. CDR3 nucleotides: TGCAGTGCTAGAGGGCGGAACAATGAGCAGTTCTCC.

In regard to this clone: A read error is possible here, since a much larger clone lies one base away. This same CDR3 is encoded by further DNA sequences in the sample. The rearrangement links TRBV2 to TRBJ2-3, with a possible D match to TRBD2 (6 bases). The CDR3 spans 17 residues. Trimming left V 3 bases short and J 3 bases short, with 19 bases between. CDR1 and CDR2 from the germline V gene are SNHLY and FYNNEI. CDR3 sequence: CASSERALLASTDTQYF. The CDR3 region has the DNA TGTGCCAGCAGTGAGAGGGCTCTGCTAGCGTCGACAGATACGCAGTATTTT.

J is TRBJ2-6 and V is TRBV12-3 or TRBV12-4; no reliable D call. The length of the CDR3 is 14 residues. Trimming left V 4 bases short and J 0 bases short, with 4 bases between. For the CDR3, the DNA is TGTGCCAGCAGTTGGGCCTCTGGGGCCAACGTCCTGACTTTC. Translated, it gives CASSWASGANVLTF.

This clone was picked up a small number of times. This rearrangement joins TRBV20-1 to TRBJ1-5; the D gene is possibly TRBD1 (5 bases). Germline V gene sequence: CDR1 DFQATT, CDR2 SNEGSKA (reference sequence). Trimming removed 1 base at V and 0 bases at J, with 10 bases between. This CDR3 is built from 15 residues. CDR3 nucleotide sequence: TGCAGTGCTAGAGGGGGCGAAGATAGCAATCAGCCCCAGCATTTT. Residues: CSARGGEDSNQPQHF.

Details on this clone: Being one base from a much bigger clone, this may be a read error. Other nucleotide sequences from this sample produce the same CDR3. The chain couples TRBV5-1 to TRBJ2-3; TRBD1 aligns across 9 bases. V was pared by 4 bases and J by 2 bases, with 8 bases of the junction left unmatched. The CDR3 totals 16 residues. Germline lookup yields CDR1 SGHRS and CDR2 YFSETQ. The CDR3 coding sequence is TGCGCCAGCAGCCCTGCGACAGGGGGTCTCACAGATACGCAGTATTTT. Its translation is CASSPATGGLTDTQYF.

Ten or more counts support this clone. This chain uses TRBV3-1 with TRBJ2-1, with D maybe TRBD2 (5 bases). This CDR3 is 13 amino acids long. Germline values: CDR1 LGHDT, CDR2 YNNKEL (reference sequence). V lost 5 bases, J lost 5 bases, and 10 bases lay in between. CDR3 sequence: CASSAPGDNEQFF. CDR3 nucleotide sequence: TGTGCCAGCAGCGCCCCCGGGGACAATGAGCAGTTCTTC.

In this sample, this clone turned up many times. The V call is TRBV6-1, the J call TRBJ2-7; possibly TRBD1 for D (5 bases). The germline V gene has CDR1 MNHNS and CDR2 SASEGT. CDR3 length: 15 residues. Trimming took off 3 bases at V and 2 bases at J, with 14 bases between the two ends. The CDR3 loop is CASSEDTLTPYEQYF. CDR3 nucleotides: TGTGCCAGCAGTGAGGACACGCTGACTCCCTACGAGCAGTACTTC.

This clone was detected ten times or more. The V gene is TRBV2, the J gene TRBJ2-5; 7 nucleotides line up with TRBD2. V was pared by 6 bases and J by 5 bases, with 6 bases of the junction left unmatched. Germline CDR1 reads SNHLY; CDR2 reads FYNNEI. This CDR3 has 13 amino acids. The CDR3 DNA reads as TGTGCCAGCAGCTCAGCGGGAAGGGAGACCCAGTACTTC. This codes for CASSSAGRETQYF. The full variable domain, with the rest looked up from reference TRBV2 and TRBJ2-5, is EPEVTQTPSHQVTQMGQEVILRCVPISNHLYFYWYRQILGQKVEFLVSFYNNEISEKSEIFDDQFSVERPDGSNFTLKIRSTKLEDSAMYFCASSSAGRETQYFGPGTRLLVL.

The table lists this clone with a few counts. The CDR3 bases are TGCGCCAGCAGCTACAGGGGATCGGACATTCAGTACTTC. Its protein product is CASSYRGSDIQYF. The chain has TRBV5-1 and TRBJ2-4; 7 bases fit TRBD1. Germline V gene sequence: CDR1 SGHRS, CDR2 YFSETQ. The CDR3 length is 13 residues. The ends lost 3 bases at V and 8 bases at J; junction bases unmatched: 5.

This clone was seen many times. The CDR3 region is CASSFWGGARNEQFF. CDR3 DNA: TGTGCCAGCAGTTTTTGGGGGGGGGCCAGGAATGAGCAGTTCTTC. This chain connects TRBV12-3 or TRBV12-4 to TRBJ2-1; tentatively, D is TRBD2 (7 bases). V was cut by 3 bases and J by 7 bases, with 16 bases left in between. The CDR3 runs 15 residues.